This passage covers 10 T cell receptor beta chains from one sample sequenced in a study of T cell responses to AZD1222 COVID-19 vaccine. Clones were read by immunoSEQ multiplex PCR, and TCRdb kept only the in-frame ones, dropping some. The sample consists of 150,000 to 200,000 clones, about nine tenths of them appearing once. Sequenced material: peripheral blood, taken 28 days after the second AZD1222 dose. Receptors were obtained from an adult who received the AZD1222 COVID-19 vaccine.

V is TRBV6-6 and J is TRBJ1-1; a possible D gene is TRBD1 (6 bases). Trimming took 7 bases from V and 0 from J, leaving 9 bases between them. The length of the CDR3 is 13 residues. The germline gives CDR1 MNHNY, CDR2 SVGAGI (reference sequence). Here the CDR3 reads CASKDSLNTEAFF. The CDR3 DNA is TGTGCCAGCAAGGACAGCTTGAACACTGAAGCTTTCTTT.

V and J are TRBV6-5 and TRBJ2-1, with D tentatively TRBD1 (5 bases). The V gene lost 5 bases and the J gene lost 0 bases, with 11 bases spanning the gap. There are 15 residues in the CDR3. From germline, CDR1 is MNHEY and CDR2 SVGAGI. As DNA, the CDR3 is TGTGCCAGCAGTCCAGGGTTCAGCTCCTACAATGAGCAGTTCTTC. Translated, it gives CASSPGFSSYNEQFF.

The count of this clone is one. CDR3 coding DNA: TGTGCCACCAGCAGAGATTATGGGGGCCCCTATGGCTACACCTTC. It translates to CATSRDYGGPYGYTF. V and J are TRBV15 and TRBJ1-2; D possibly corresponds to TRBD1 (6 bases). The CDR3 sequence is 15 residues long. Germline V lookup: CDR1 LNHNV, CDR2 YYDKDF (reference sequence). V gave up 0 bases and J gave up 4 bases, with 12 bases separating them.

CDR3 bases: TGCGCCAGCAGCCAAGAGGGGGGCGGCAATCAGCCCCAGCATTTT. It encodes CASSQEGGGNQPQHF. V is TRBV4-1 and J is TRBJ1-5; D is possibly TRBD1 (6 bases). CDR3 length: 15 residues. Germline-derived CDR1 and CDR2 are MGHRA and YSYEKL. The ends were cut back, 0 bases at V and 2 bases at J, with 8 bases in the middle.

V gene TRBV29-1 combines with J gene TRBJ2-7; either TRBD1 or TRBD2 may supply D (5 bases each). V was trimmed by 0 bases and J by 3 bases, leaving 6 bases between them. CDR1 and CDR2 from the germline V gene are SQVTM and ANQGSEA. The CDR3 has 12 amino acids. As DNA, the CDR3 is TGCAGCGTTGAAGATGGGGGCTACGAGCAGTACTTC. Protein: CSVEDGGYEQYF.

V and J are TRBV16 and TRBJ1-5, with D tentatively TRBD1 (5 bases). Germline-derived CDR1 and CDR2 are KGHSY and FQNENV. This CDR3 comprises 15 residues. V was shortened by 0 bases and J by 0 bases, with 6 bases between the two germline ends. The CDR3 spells CASSQSTVSNQPQHF. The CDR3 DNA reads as TGTGCCAGCAGCCAATCGACAGTTAGCAATCAGCCCCAGCATTTT. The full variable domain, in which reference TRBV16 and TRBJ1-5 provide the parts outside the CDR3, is GEEVAQTPKHLVRGEGQKAKLYCAPIKGHSYVFWYQQVLKNEFKFLISFQNENVFDETGMPKERFSAKCLPNSPCSLEIQATKLEDSAVYFCASSQSTVSNQPQHFGDGTRLSIL.

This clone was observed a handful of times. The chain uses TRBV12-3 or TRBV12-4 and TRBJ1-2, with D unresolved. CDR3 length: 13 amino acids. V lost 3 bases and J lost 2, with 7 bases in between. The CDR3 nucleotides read TGTGCCAGCAGTTTGGCGCAGAACTATGGCTACACCTTC. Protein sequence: CASSLAQNYGYTF.

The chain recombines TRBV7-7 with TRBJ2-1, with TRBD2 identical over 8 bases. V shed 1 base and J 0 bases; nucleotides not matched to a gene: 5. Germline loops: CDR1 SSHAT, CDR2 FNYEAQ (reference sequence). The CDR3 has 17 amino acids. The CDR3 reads CASSLGSGSLSYNEQFF. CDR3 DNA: TGTGCCAGCAGCTTAGGAAGCGGGAGCCTCTCCTACAATGAGCAGTTCTTC.

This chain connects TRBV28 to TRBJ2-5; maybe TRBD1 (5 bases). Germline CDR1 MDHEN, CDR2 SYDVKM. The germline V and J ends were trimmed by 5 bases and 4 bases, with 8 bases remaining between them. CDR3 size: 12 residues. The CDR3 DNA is TGTGCCAGCAGTCGACAGCTAGAGACCCAGTACTTC. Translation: CASSRQLETQYF.

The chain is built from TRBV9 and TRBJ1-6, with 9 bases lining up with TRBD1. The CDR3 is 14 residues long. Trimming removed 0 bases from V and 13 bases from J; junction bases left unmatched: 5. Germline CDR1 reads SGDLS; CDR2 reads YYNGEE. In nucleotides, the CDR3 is TGTGCCAGCAGCGTAGACGGACAGGGGACGCCCCTCCACTTT. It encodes CASSVDGQGTPLHF.